This is a list of T cell receptor beta chains from one sample in a study of PD-L1 blockade in urothelial cancer. Only in-frame clones appear in the TCRdb table, and some are missing; sequencing was by immunoSEQ multiplex PCR. Among under 55,000 clones, over 75% were seen once, and the ten largest hold 5.8%. The specimen comprised PBMCs, sampled around atezolizumab (anti-PD-L1) treatment. These receptor sequences come from a man aged 35-49 years with urothelial cancer. Each CDR3 is given with its conserved first and last residue. D genes are given only for firm matches. For some rows the clone size is stated as once, few or many, or as a class when expanded; others skip it.

abundance | d_gene | j_gene | v_gene | CDR3nt | CDR3aa
. | TRBD1 | TRBJ2-4 | TRBV7-6 | TGTGCCAGCTCCTCGGACAGGCGGAACATTCAGTACTTC | CASSSDRRNIQYF
. | TRBD1 | TRBJ2-5 | TRBV5-1 | TGCGCCAGCAGCTTGTTGGGGGACAGGGGGGAGACCCAGTACTTC | CASSLLGDRGETQYF
. | TRBD1 | TRBJ2-2 | TRBV2 | TGTGCCAGCGGTACAGGGGGCACCGGGGAGCTGTTTTTT | CASGTGGTGELFF
. | . | TRBJ2-3 | TRBV6-1 | TGTGCCAGCAGTGATCCGGAGCTAGATACGCAGTATTTT | CASSDPELDTQYF
. | TRBD2 | TRBJ2-5 | TRBV19 | TGTGCCAGTAGTAACCGACTAGCGGGAGCCCAAGAGACCCAGTACTTC | CASSNRLAGAQETQYF
. | . | TRBJ2-7 | TRBV7-2 | TGTGCCAGCAGTCAACTCGGGTCCTTTTACGAGCAGTACTTC | CASSQLGSFYEQYF
. | . | TRBJ1-4 | TRBV25-1 | TGTGCCAGCAGTGAACTGCTAGGAGGACTGTTTTTT | CASSELLGGLFF
. | TRBD1 | TRBJ2-1 | TRBV2 | TGTGCCAGCCTGGCTGGGGGGACAGGGTGGCGCAATGAGCAGTTCTTC | CASLAGGTGWRNEQFF
. | . | TRBJ1-3 | TRBV28 | TGTGCCAGCAGTCAGGGACTGGGAAACACCATATATTTT | CASSQGLGNTIYF
. | . | TRBJ2-3 | TRBV4-3 | TGCGCCAGCAGCCAAGGGCGGAGGGCAGATACGCAGTATTTT | CASSQGRRADTQYF
. | TRBD2 | TRBJ2-1 | TRBV4-1 | TGCGCCAGCAGGACAGCGGGGGTAGGGAATGAGCAGTTCTTC | CASRTAGVGNEQFF
once | . | TRBJ2-3 | TRBV2 | TGTGCCAGCAGACCTCGGGGATTATTTTTAGATACGCAGTATTTT | CASRPRGLFLDTQYF
few | TRBD2 | TRBJ2-1 | TRBV11-2 | TGTGCCAGCAGCTTCGGGACTAGAAACTACAATGAGCAGTTCTTC | CASSFGTRNYNEQFF
. | TRBD2 | TRBJ2-4 | TRBV4-2 | TGTGCCAGCAGCCAGGGGGAGGGTAAAGGGAAAAACATTCAGTACTTC | CASSQGEGKGKNIQYF
. | TRBD2 | TRBJ2-3 | TRBV4-3 | TGCGCCAGCACCCCGAATCCGGGACTAGCGGGAGACGATACGCAGTATTTT | CASTPNPGLAGDDTQYF
. | . | TRBJ2-1 | TRBV6-5 | TGTGCCAGCAGTTACGTTCCTAGCGCGAATGACAATGAGCAGTTCTTC | CASSYVPSANDNEQFF
. | . | TRBJ2-1 | TRBV6-5 | TGTGCCAGCAGTTCCCCGGGTCCCCTAGGCAATGAGCAGTTCTTC | CASSSPGPLGNEQFF
. | . | TRBJ2-5 | TRBV30 | TGTGCCTGGAGGGGCGGGACAGCCGTCCAAGAGACCCAGTACTTC | CAWRGGTAVQETQYF
. | TRBD2 | TRBJ2-2 | TRBV6-1 | TGTGCCAGCGGGAGACTAGCGGAGAACACCGGGGAGCTGTTTTTT | CASGRLAENTGELFF
once | . | TRBJ1-2 | TRBV18 | TGTGCCAGCTCACCAGACACAGATTATGGCTACACCTTC | CASSPDTDYGYTF
. | TRBD1 | TRBJ2-3 | TRBV7-9 | TGTGCCAGCAGCTTACCCCTAGGACAGGACGGCACAGATACGCAGTATTTT | CASSLPLGQDGTDTQYF
once | TRBD2 | TRBJ2-1 | TRBV7-9 | TGTGCCAGCAGCCCTCGGACTAGCGGGTACAATGAGCAGTTCTTC | CASSPRTSGYNEQFF
. | . | TRBJ2-4 | TRBV11-2 | TGTGCCAGCAGCCCTCAGTTAGCCAAAAACATTCAGTACTTC | CASSPQLAKNIQYF
. | TRBD1 | TRBJ1-2 | TRBV2 | TGTGCCAGACAGGGGGCGCGGGGCTACACCTTC | CARQGARGYTF
medium-sized | TRBD2 | TRBJ2-7 | TRBV6-4 | TGTGCCAGCAGCCTAGCGGGAGGGCCGTGTGAGCAGTACTTC | CASSLAGGPCEQYF
. | . | TRBJ1-2 | TRBV5-5 | TGTGCCAGCAGCGGAACAGGGTATGGCTACACCTTC | CASSGTGYGYTF
. | TRBD2 | TRBJ2-1 | TRBV28 | TGTGCCAGCGGGGCTGTAGCGGGAGCCCGCAATGAGCAGTTCTTC | CASGAVAGARNEQFF